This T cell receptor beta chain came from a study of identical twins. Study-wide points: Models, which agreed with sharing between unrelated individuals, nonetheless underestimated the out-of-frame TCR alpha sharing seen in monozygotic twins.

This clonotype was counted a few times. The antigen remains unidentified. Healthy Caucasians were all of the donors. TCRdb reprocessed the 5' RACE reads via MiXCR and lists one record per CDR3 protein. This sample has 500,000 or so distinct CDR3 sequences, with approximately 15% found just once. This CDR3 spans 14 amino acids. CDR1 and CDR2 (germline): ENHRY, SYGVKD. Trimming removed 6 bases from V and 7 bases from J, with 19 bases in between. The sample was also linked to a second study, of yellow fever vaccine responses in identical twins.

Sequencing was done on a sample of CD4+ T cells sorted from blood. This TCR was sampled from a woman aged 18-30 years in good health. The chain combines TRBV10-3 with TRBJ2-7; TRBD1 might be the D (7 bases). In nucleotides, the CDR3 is TGTGCCATCAGGGGCGACAGGGACTCGGGGGAGCAGTACTTC. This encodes CAIRGDRDSGEQYF.